These 29 T cell receptor beta chains originate from one sample sequenced in a study of blood T cell repertoires in COVID-19. The data were produced by immunoSEQ multiplex PCR, yet TCRdb's version contains in-frame clones alone and is incomplete. The table shows 20,000 to 25,000 clones, with about nine tenths occurring only once. Sample: peripheral blood. Receptors were obtained from an older woman with active COVID-19.

The chain carries TRBV4-3 and TRBJ1-1; 11 bases are shared with TRBD1. The germline gives CDR1 LGHNA, CDR2 YSLEER. The CDR3 contains 15 residues. J lost 5 bases, V lost 1 base, and 3 bases had no gene match. The CDR3 protein is CASSQAGQGETEAFF. CDR3 coding DNA: TGCGCCAGCAGCCAAGCGGGACAGGGGGAGACTGAAGCTTTCTTT.

The chain is built from TRBV7-2 and TRBJ2-7, with no clear D. Trimming took 3 bases from V and 4 from J, leaving 10 bases between them. CDR1 and CDR2 (germline): SGHTA, FQGNSA. The CDR3 spans 13 residues. For the CDR3, the DNA is TGTGCCAGCAGCTTCACTCCCGGGTACGAGCAGTACTTC. Protein product: CASSFTPGYEQYF.

The chain uses TRBV24-1 and TRBJ2-7, with 8 nucleotides matching TRBD1. The CDR3 contains 16 residues. From germline, CDR1 is KGHDR and CDR2 SFDVKD. Unmatched junction bases numbered 6, after V lost 0 bases and J lost 3 bases. The CDR3 loop reads CATSDLEGQAIYEQYF. The CDR3 DNA is TGTGCCACCAGTGATTTGGAGGGACAGGCCATCTACGAGCAGTACTTC.

The chain employs TRBV9 and TRBJ2-3; TRBD2 matches 9 bases. The V segment lost 5 bases and the J segment 3 bases; nucleotides outside the gene matches: 7. This CDR3 spans 15 amino acids. The germline V gene has CDR1 SGDLS and CDR2 YYNGEE. The CDR3 nucleotides read TGTGCCAGCAGGCCGGGACTAGCAATGACAGATACGCAGTATTTT. This encodes CASRPGLAMTDTQYF. The entire variable domain, with the rest obtained from reference TRBV9 and TRBJ2-3, is as follows: DSGVTQTPKHLITATGQRVTLRCSPRSGDLSVYWYQQSLDQGLQFLIQYYNGEERAKGNILERFSAQQFPDLHSELNLSSLELGDSALYFCASRPGLAMTDTQYFGPGTRLTVL.

The rearrangement joins TRBV5-6 to TRBJ2-7, with D possibly TRBD1 on 6 matching bases. The CDR3 totals 14 residues. V was trimmed by 1 base and J by 3 bases, leaving 11 bases between them. CDR1 SGHDT and CDR2 YYEEEE come from the germline V gene. The CDR3 here is CASSLYRAGYEQYF. CDR3 in DNA: TGTGCCAGCAGCTTGTACAGGGCAGGCTACGAGCAGTACTTC. The whole variable domain, filled in from reference TRBV5-6 and TRBJ2-7, reads DAGVTQSPTHLIKTRGQQVTLRCSPKSGHDTVSWYQQALGQGPQFIFQYYEEEERQRGNFPDRFSGHQFPNYSSELNVNALLLGDSALYLCASSLYRAGYEQYFGPGTRLTVT.

The V and J genes are TRBV15 and TRBJ1-5, with unresolved D. Germline assignment: CDR1 LNHNV and CDR2 YYDKDF (reference sequence). The CDR3 is 15 residues long. The V gene lost 5 bases and the J gene lost 2 bases, with 13 bases spanning the gap. The CDR3 reads CATSVPTRGNQPQHF. In DNA, the CDR3 is TGTGCCACCAGCGTCCCTACGAGGGGCAATCAGCCCCAGCATTTT.

The CDR3 sequence is CAWSRRQQGLYGYTF. The CDR3 DNA is TGTGCCTGGAGTCGAAGACAGCAGGGACTCTATGGCTACACCTTC. The V and J genes are TRBV30 and TRBJ1-2; D is possibly TRBD1 (5 bases). Germline V CDR1 and CDR2: GTSNPN, SVGIG (reference sequence). V shed 2 bases and J shed 4 bases, with 17 bases lying between them. This CDR3 is 15 amino acids long.

CDR3 sequence (DNA): TGCGCCAGCAGCTTGGGGTTGGCACAGTTCTTC. The encoded protein is CASSLGLAQFF. The rearrangement uses TRBV5-1 and TRBJ2-1; D is unclear. V lost 0 bases and J 13 bases, leaving 8 bases between the germline ends. CDR1 is SGHRS, CDR2 YFSETQ, per germline. The CDR3 has 11 amino acids.

This chain links TRBV18 with TRBJ1-1; the match to TRBD1 covers 7 bases. CDR1 and CDR2 from the germline V gene are KGHSH and LQKENI. The V gene end was trimmed by 3 bases and the J gene end by 4 bases; junction bases not matched to a gene: 8. The CDR3 is made up of 15 amino acids. CDR3 sequence (DNA): TGTGCCAGCTCACCTCAGAGGACAGGCCTCACTGAAGCTTTCTTT. Protein sequence: CASSPQRTGLTEAFF.

This clone was seen a single time. The chain links TRBV24-1 to TRBJ2-1; 7 bases are a match to TRBD1. Unmatched junction bases numbered 8, after V lost 3 bases and J lost 4 bases. CDR3 length: 16 residues. The germline CDR1 and CDR2 sequences are KGHDR and SFDVKD. CDR3 protein: CATSDLRDSPYNEQFF. CDR3 bases: TGTGCCACCAGTGATCTCCGGGACAGCCCGTACAATGAGCAGTTCTTC.

The CDR3 sequence: CATSTSGGSSYEQYF. The DNA for the CDR3 is TGCGCCACCTCGACTAGCGGGGGGAGCTCCTACGAGCAGTACTTC. The chain joins TRBV5-1 to TRBJ2-7; 13 positions agree with TRBD2. Looked up from germline, CDR1 is SGHRS and CDR2 is YFSETQ. J lost 0 bases, V lost 9 bases, and 6 bases had no gene match. CDR3 length: 15 residues.

This clone appeared a single time. The chain couples TRBV3-1 (or the pseudogene TRBV3-2) to TRBJ2-7; 12 bases are a match to TRBD2. In germline, CDR1 is LGHDT, CDR2 YNNKEL (reference sequence). V trimming: 4 bases; J trimming: 2 bases; junction bases outside the gene matches: 9. CDR3 size: 17 residues. Written as DNA, the CDR3 is TGTGCCAGCAGCCCGACTAGCGGGAGTTCCCAAACCTACGAGCAGTACTTC. Its protein product is CASSPTSGSSQTYEQYF.

The rearrangement uses TRBV6-6 and TRBJ1-1, with 9 bases lining up with TRBD1. V was clipped by 6 bases and J by 6 bases; unmatched bases: 8. Germline V gene sequence: CDR1 MNHNY, CDR2 SVGAGI (reference sequence). The CDR3 loop spans 14 amino acids. This CDR3 is CASSPGQGRPEAFF. CDR3 in DNA: TGTGCCAGCAGCCCCGGACAGGGGAGGCCTGAAGCTTTCTTT.

This chain connects TRBV5-1 to TRBJ2-7, with TRBD2 matching over 8 bases. Per the germline V gene, CDR1 is SGHRS and CDR2 is YFSETQ. With 0 bases clipped from V and 5 bases from J, the junction kept 10 bases outside the gene matches. The CDR3 covers 16 residues. In nucleotides, the CDR3 is TGCGCCAGCAGCTTGGCCGTCGGGAGGGCCGGCCACGAGCAGTACTTC. It specifies CASSLAVGRAGHEQYF.

The chain is built from TRBV11-2 and TRBJ2-5, with TRBD2 matching over 10 bases. The CDR3 extends over 16 amino acids. The germline V gene has CDR1 SGHAT and CDR2 FQNNGV. The J segment lost 5 bases and the V segment lost 3 bases, leaving 9 bases of the junction unmatched. CDR3 sequence: CASSLVLAGLEETQYF. CDR3 DNA sequence: TGTGCCAGCAGCTTGGTACTAGCGGGATTGGAGGAGACCCAGTACTTC.

The count of this clone is one. The rearrangement links TRBV29-1 to TRBJ1-1; 9 bases align to TRBD1. CDR3 size: 14 residues. J lost 5 bases, V lost 5 bases, and 9 bases had no gene match. The germline V gene encodes CDR1 SQVTM and CDR2 ANQGSEA. The CDR3 region is CSVSGTGLFTEAFF. The CDR3 nucleotides are TGCAGCGTTTCCGGGACAGGGCTGTTTACTGAAGCTTTCTTT.

The chain couples TRBV2 to TRBJ2-1; the match to TRBD2 covers 10 bases. The CDR3 spans 15 residues. CDR1 is SNHLY and CDR2 is FYNNEI in the germline V gene. Trimming at V came to 4 bases and at J to 7 bases, leaving 7 bases not matched to a gene. The CDR3 loop is CASSAGLAGENEQFF. In nucleotides, the CDR3 is TGTGCCAGCAGTGCGGGGCTAGCGGGAGAAAATGAGCAGTTCTTC.

The chain employs TRBV28 and TRBJ2-7; 12 nucleotides line up with TRBD2. This CDR3 is built from 18 residues. Germline CDR1 MDHEN, CDR2 SYDVKM. The trim removed 3 bases at V and 2 bases at J, leaving 11 bases unmatched. The DNA of the CDR3 is TGTGCCAGCAGTTTCCCGGGACTAGCGGGTCCTCCAACCTACGAGCAGTACTTC. Residues: CASSFPGLAGPPTYEQYF.

The rearrangement joins TRBV19 to TRBJ2-1; 10 nucleotides agree with TRBD2. J was trimmed by 0 bases and V by 4 bases; bases with no gene match: 9. This CDR3 has 18 residues. In germline, CDR1 is LNHDA, CDR2 SQIVND (reference sequence). The CDR3 loop reads CASSTRTSGGTSYNEQFF. The CDR3 DNA follows: TGTGCCAGTAGTACGAGGACTAGCGGAGGGACCTCCTACAATGAGCAGTTCTTC.

The chain uses TRBV3-1 (or the pseudogene TRBV3-2) and TRBJ1-3; TRBD1 might be the D (5 bases). The germline V gene has CDR1 LGHDT and CDR2 YNNKEL (reference sequence). This CDR3 region has 17 residues. V shed 2 bases and J shed 1 base, with 15 bases lying between them. The CDR3 sequence: CASSQFSGVSSGNTIYF. The CDR3 DNA reads as TGTGCCAGCAGCCAATTCTCGGGGGTCTCGTCTGGAAACACCATATATTTT.

The chain is built from TRBV9 and TRBJ2-7, with 14 bases aligning to TRBD2. Looked up from germline, CDR1 is SGDLS and CDR2 is YYNGEE. V gave up 3 bases and J gave up 2 bases; unmatched junction bases: 4. The CDR3 loop spans 16 amino acids. As DNA, the CDR3 is TGTGCCAGCAGCGGGACTAGCGGGAGGCCCGCCTACGAGCAGTACTTC. This sequence encodes CASSGTSGRPAYEQYF.

This chain connects TRBV5-1 to TRBJ2-6, with 9 bases that match TRBD1. The CDR3 has 18 amino acids. V lost 2 bases and J lost 3; bases outside the gene matches: 9. Germline-derived CDR1 and CDR2 are SGHRS and YFSETQ. The CDR3 DNA reads as TGCGCCAGCAGCTTAAGCCAGGGACAGGGTCTTGGGGCCAACGTCCTGACTTTC. Amino acid sequence: CASSLSQGQGLGANVLTF.

This sequence joins TRBV14 and TRBJ2-6, with 8 bases lining up with TRBD2. The ends lost 6 bases at V and 3 bases at J; junction bases unmatched: 7. The CDR3 is 16 amino acids. CDR1 and CDR2 from the germline V gene are SGHDN and FVKESK. The CDR3 DNA reads as TGTGCCAGCAGACCCCGGGGGGGGTTTGGGGCCAACGTCCTGACTTTC. This gives the protein CASRPRGGFGANVLTF.

V usage is TRBV19 and J usage is TRBJ1-2; 7 bases line up with TRBD1. The CDR3 loop spans 14 amino acids. V gave up 5 bases and J gave up 4 bases; unmatched junction bases: 7. Per the germline V gene, CDR1 is LNHDA and CDR2 is SQIVND (reference sequence). CDR3 sequence reads: CASSVQGDPYGYTF. The CDR3 nucleotides are TGTGCCAGTAGTGTTCAGGGGGACCCCTATGGCTACACCTTC. Looking up the rest from reference TRBV19 and TRBJ1-2 gives the full variable domain: DGGITQSPKYLFRKEGQNVTLSCEQNLNHDAMYWYRQDPGQGLRLIYYSQIVNDFQKGDIAEGYSVSREKKESFPLTVTSAQKNPTAFYLCASSVQGDPYGYTFGSGTRLTVV.

The genes are TRBV9 and TRBJ1-2, with D unclear. V dropped 2 bases and J dropped 3 bases, with 11 bases sitting between them. The CDR3 is 14 amino acids. Germline-derived CDR1 and CDR2 are SGDLS and YYNGEE. CDR3 in amino acids: CASSVQDFDYGYTF. CDR3 DNA sequence: TGTGCCAGCAGCGTCCAGGATTTCGACTATGGCTACACCTTC.

The chain uses TRBV5-1 and TRBJ1-1; tentative D call: TRBD1 (5 bases). The CDR3 spans 14 residues. Trimming removed 4 bases at V and 1 base at J, with 11 bases between. Looked up from germline, CDR1 is SGHRS and CDR2 is YFSETQ. CDR3 sequence reads: CASSPQGQNTEAFF. The CDR3 coding sequence is TGCGCCAGCAGCCCGCAGGGCCAGAACACTGAAGCTTTCTTT.

The chain has TRBV13 and TRBJ1-2, with 7 bases matching TRBD1. J gave up 4 bases and V 4 bases, and 9 bases lay outside the gene matches. The CDR3 sequence is 15 residues long. Germline V lookup: CDR1 PRHDT, CDR2 FYEKMQ (reference sequence). In DNA form, the CDR3 reads TGTGCCAGCAGCTCCCGACAGGGATATAGCTATGGCTACACCTTC. Translating gives CASSSRQGYSYGYTF.

The chain carries TRBV6-5 and TRBJ2-2; 7 bases are a match to TRBD2. Germline V gene lookup returns CDR1 MNHEY and CDR2 SVGAGI. CDR3 length: 14 residues. V trimming: 4 bases; J trimming: 6 bases; junction bases outside the gene matches: 5. The CDR3 nucleotides read TGTGCCAGCAGTTCTCATCGGGGGGCCGGGGAGCTGTTTTTT. Translation: CASSSHRGAGELFF.

In its sample, this clone was seen once. In DNA form, the CDR3 reads TGCGCCAGCCAAGGACTAGCGGGAGCATACGAGCAGTACTTC. This encodes CASQGLAGAYEQYF. The rearrangement uses TRBV5-1 and TRBJ2-7, with 13 positions matching TRBD2. V lost 7 bases, J lost 4 bases, and 5 bases stayed unmatched. Germline V gene lookup returns CDR1 SGHRS and CDR2 YFSETQ. The CDR3 is 14 residues long.